Below, 2 T cell receptor beta chains from the same sample are listed, as sequenced in a study of CD8 T cells in ankylosing spondylitis. Each CDR3 protein gets one entry after TCRdb re-called the 5' RACE reads with MiXCR. The sample yields roughly 260,000 distinct CDR3 sequences, about 20% seen once. The sequencing input was blood, either unsorted or a sorted T cell fraction (not recorded which). These TCRs come from a male donor with ankylosing spondylitis or in good health (not recorded which).

Ten or more counts support this clonotype. The gene calls are TRBV5-1 and TRBJ2-3, with D tentatively TRBD2 (5 bases). CDR1 is SGHRS and CDR2 is YFSETQ in the germline V gene. CDR3 length: 14 amino acids. Trimming took off 6 bases at V and 2 bases at J, with 13 bases between the two ends. CDR3 in amino acids: CASTLGVDTDTQYF. The CDR3 region has the DNA TGCGCCAGCACCCTCGGGGTAGACACAGATACGCAGTATTTT.

This rearrangement joins TRBV28 to TRBJ1-1, with 8 bases identical to TRBD1. Germline V lookup: CDR1 MDHEN, CDR2 SYDVKM. This CDR3 comprises 16 residues. V lost 4 bases and J lost 0; bases outside the gene matches: 7. The CDR3 nucleotides are TGTGCCAGCAGTTCTTTCCAGGGGGCTCTGAACACTGAAGCTTTCTTT. Translated: CASSSFQGALNTEAFF. The full variable domain, with the rest looked up from reference TRBV28 and TRBJ1-1, is DVKVTQSSRYLVKRTGEKVFLECVQDMDHENMFWYRQDPGLGLRLIYFSYDVKMKEKGDIPEGYSVSREKKERFSLILESASTNQTSMYLCASSSFQGALNTEAFFGQGTRLTVV.